The source of this T cell receptor beta chain is a study of shared clonotypes between healthy human individuals. Generated by immunoSEQ multiplex PCR, the TCRdb table keeps only in-frame clones and is missing some. The table records about a million clones, around 76% of them present only once. This clone was seen just once. The clonotype comes from a man between 18 and 35 years old in good health. Sequenced input: memory CD4+ T cells sorted from blood. Subset given: CD45RA-negative fraction.

The CDR3 spells CASTAGVGTEAFF. CDR3 bases: TGCGCCAGCACTGCAGGGGTGGGCACTGAAGCTTTCTTT. This chain links TRBV5-1 with TRBJ1-1; a weak D match, TRBD1 (6 bases). V dropped 6 bases and J dropped 4 bases, with 13 bases sitting between them. CDR3 length: 13 residues. Per the germline V gene, CDR1 is SGHRS and CDR2 is YFSETQ.